These T cell receptor beta chains were read from a single sample in a study of T-cell memory formation after mild COVID-19. TCRdb reprocessed the 5' RACE reads with MiXCR, giving one entry per CDR3 protein. The table shows under 250,000 distinct CDR3 sequences, with approximately 10% occurring only once. The sample consisted of PBMCs or a T cell subset sorted from them (not recorded which). These receptor sequences come from a man between 18 and 29 years old who had mild COVID-19 (a few samples of this study predate the infection). Cell type and time point are not known. Each CDR3 is given with its conserved first and last residue. Each record gives: D gene, clone size, V gene, J gene, CDR3 DNA, CDR3 protein. A D gene is named only where the DNA matches it firmly. Some rows mark clone size as missing; the rest say once, few, many or name a class of expanded clone.

D gene: TRBD1; clone size: many; V gene: TRBV29-1; J gene: TRBJ2-4; CDR3 DNA: TGCAGCATTGGACAGGAGAACATTCAGTACTTC; CDR3 protein: CSIGQENIQYF
D gene: TRBD1; clone size: -; V gene: TRBV5-1; J gene: TRBJ2-2; CDR3 DNA: TGCGCCAGCAGCCCGACCCCCGGGACAGGGGGCACCGGGGAGCTGTTTTTT; CDR3 protein: CASSPTPGTGGTGELFF
D gene: -; clone size: few; V gene: TRBV6-1; J gene: TRBJ1-5; CDR3 DNA: TGTGCCAGCCTCGACGTCATCAATCAGCCCCAGCATTTT; CDR3 protein: CASLDVINQPQHF
D gene: -; clone size: -; V gene: TRBV11-2; J gene: TRBJ2-5; CDR3 DNA: TGTGCCAGCAGCTTAGTGTCGGGCCTGATTCAAGAGACCCAGTACTTC; CDR3 protein: CASSLVSGLIQETQYF
D gene: TRBD1; clone size: -; V gene: TRBV4-3; J gene: TRBJ2-3; CDR3 DNA: TGCGCCAGCAGCCAAGGCCCTCCAGGACAGGAGACGCAGTATTTT; CDR3 protein: CASSQGPPGQETQYF
D gene: -; clone size: -; V gene: TRBV5-1; J gene: TRBJ2-5; CDR3 DNA: TGCGCCAGCAGCTTCCTCGGGGCTCAGACCCAGTACTTC; CDR3 protein: CASSFLGAQTQYF
D gene: TRBD2; clone size: -; V gene: TRBV5-1; J gene: TRBJ2-5; CDR3 DNA: TGCGCCAGCAGCTTGACCTGGACTAGCGGGGAGACCCAGTACTTC; CDR3 protein: CASSLTWTSGETQYF
D gene: -; clone size: many; V gene: TRBV29-1; J gene: TRBJ1-1; CDR3 DNA: TGCAGCGTTGGTCAGGGGAACACTGAAGCTTTCTTT; CDR3 protein: CSVGQGNTEAFF
D gene: -; clone size: -; V gene: TRBV7-2; J gene: TRBJ1-4; CDR3 DNA: TGTGCCAGCAGCCCCGACAGGTTTAATGAAAAACTGTTTTTT; CDR3 protein: CASSPDRFNEKLFF
D gene: -; clone size: -; V gene: TRBV28; J gene: TRBJ2-1; CDR3 DNA: TGTGCCAGCAGTTTAACAGCTACGTACAATGAGCAGTTCTTC; CDR3 protein: CASSLTATYNEQFF
D gene: -; clone size: few; V gene: TRBV20-1; J gene: TRBJ1-2; CDR3 DNA: TGCAGTGCTAGAGGCCAGACTAACTATGGCTACACCTTC; CDR3 protein: CSARGQTNYGYTF
D gene: TRBD2; clone size: -; V gene: TRBV4-2; J gene: TRBJ2-7; CDR3 DNA: TGTGCCAGCAGCCAAGATCTGGGCGGGGGGACTTACGAGCAGTACTTC; CDR3 protein: CASSQDLGGGTYEQYF
D gene: -; clone size: -; V gene: TRBV11-2; J gene: TRBJ2-2; CDR3 DNA: TGTGCCAGCAGCCCCGCCTCGGGGGGCCGGGCCGGGGAGCTGTTTTTT; CDR3 protein: CASSPASGGRAGELFF
D gene: -; clone size: many; V gene: TRBV20-1; J gene: TRBJ1-1; CDR3 DNA: TGCAGTGCTAGAGATTGGCTTCGAAGAACAGAAGCTTTCTTT; CDR3 protein: CSARDWLRRTEAFF
D gene: TRBD2; clone size: -; V gene: TRBV6-6; J gene: TRBJ2-5; CDR3 DNA: TGTGCCAGCAGTTACGGGCTGGCTGCGGGGGGGCGCCAAGAGACCCAGTACTTC; CDR3 protein: CASSYGLAAGGRQETQYF
D gene: TRBD1; clone size: -; V gene: TRBV7-2; J gene: TRBJ1-2; CDR3 DNA: TGTGCCAGCACCCTCGTCGGGACAGGGGACCTATACGGCTACACCTTC; CDR3 protein: CASTLVGTGDLYGYTF
D gene: TRBD1; clone size: -; V gene: TRBV2; J gene: TRBJ2-3; CDR3 DNA: TGTGCCAGCAGACTACAGGGGGACACGCAGTATTTT; CDR3 protein: CASRLQGDTQYF
D gene: -; clone size: few; V gene: TRBV4-1; J gene: TRBJ2-1; CDR3 DNA: TGCGCCAGCAGCCAAGATGCAAGTCTCCTAGGGCAGTTCTTC; CDR3 protein: CASSQDASLLGQFF
D gene: -; clone size: -; V gene: TRBV7-9; J gene: TRBJ1-5; CDR3 DNA: TGTGCCAGCAGCGGACAATATAGCAATCAGCCCCAGCATTTT; CDR3 protein: CASSGQYSNQPQHF
D gene: -; clone size: few; V gene: TRBV6-5; J gene: TRBJ1-4; CDR3 DNA: TGTGCCAGCAGTCCTCTTGGGGGTCCCCATGAAAAACTGTTTTTT; CDR3 protein: CASSPLGGPHEKLFF
D gene: -; clone size: many; V gene: TRBV5-1; J gene: TRBJ2-2; CDR3 DNA: TGCGCCAGCAGCCCCGGGACATCCACCGGGGAGCTGTTTTTT; CDR3 protein: CASSPGTSTGELFF
D gene: TRBD2; clone size: few; V gene: TRBV6-5; J gene: TRBJ2-4; CDR3 DNA: TGTGCCAGCAGTTCCCTAGCGGGGGCAAAAAACATTCAGTACTTC; CDR3 protein: CASSSLAGAKNIQYF
D gene: -; clone size: few; V gene: TRBV19; J gene: TRBJ2-2; CDR3 DNA: TGTGCCACCGCCCGGGGGGCAGGGGACACCGGGGAGCTGTTTTTT; CDR3 protein: CATARGAGDTGELFF
D gene: -; clone size: few; V gene: TRBV5-1; J gene: TRBJ1-6; CDR3 DNA: TGCGCCAGCAGCCTCGAGGGTCCTCGGCCCCTCCACTTT; CDR3 protein: CASSLEGPRPLHF
D gene: -; clone size: few; V gene: TRBV20-1; J gene: TRBJ2-3; CDR3 DNA: TGCAGCCTGGACAGCACAGATACGCAGTATTTT; CDR3 protein: CSLDSTDTQYF
D gene: -; clone size: -; V gene: TRBV6-6; J gene: TRBJ1-2; CDR3 DNA: TGTGCCAGCAGTTACGCAGAGTATGGCTACACCTTC; CDR3 protein: CASSYAEYGYTF
D gene: -; clone size: -; V gene: TRBV24-1; J gene: TRBJ2-1; CDR3 DNA: TGTGCCACCAGTGTCCGGGCTTCTGGCGGGGACTCCTACAATGAGCAGTTCTTC; CDR3 protein: CATSVRASGGDSYNEQFF
D gene: -; clone size: -; V gene: TRBV28; J gene: TRBJ1-5; CDR3 DNA: TGTGCCAGCAGTTCAGGCAGGCATCAGCCCCAGCATTTT; CDR3 protein: CASSSGRHQPQHF
D gene: -; clone size: few; V gene: TRBV12-5; J gene: TRBJ1-2; CDR3 DNA: TGTGCTAGTGGTTTGGAAGGGTTTGGCTACACCTTC; CDR3 protein: CASGLEGFGYTF
D gene: TRBD1; clone size: -; V gene: TRBV7-2; J gene: TRBJ1-2; CDR3 DNA: TGTGCCAGCAGCACGGGACAGGGTAACAGCTACACCTTC; CDR3 protein: CASSTGQGNSYTF
D gene: -; clone size: -; V gene: TRBV3-1; J gene: TRBJ1-6; CDR3 DNA: TGTGCCAGCAGCCAAGGGTCGTATTCACCCCTCCACTTT; CDR3 protein: CASSQGSYSPLHF